There are a few counts of the clone carrying this T cell receptor (beta chain). The sample belongs to a study of blood T cell repertoires in COVID-19. In germline, CDR1 is ENHRY, CDR2 SYGVKD. This CDR3 is 15 amino acids long. V was pared by 2 bases and J by 2 bases, with 4 bases of the junction left unmatched. Sequencing was performed with immunoSEQ multiplex PCR; in TCRdb, only in-frame clones are kept and a portion is missing. Of roughly 100,000 clones in the sample, under 90% were seen once. The sample consisted of peripheral blood. This sequence originates from a human donor in a cohort sampled during active or convalescent COVID-19. V is TRBV10-3 and J is TRBJ1-2; the match to TRBD1 covers 8 bases. As DNA, the CDR3 is TGTGCCATCAGTGAGAGACAGGGGTTAAACTATGGCTACACCTTC. Translating it yields CAISERQGLNYGYTF.